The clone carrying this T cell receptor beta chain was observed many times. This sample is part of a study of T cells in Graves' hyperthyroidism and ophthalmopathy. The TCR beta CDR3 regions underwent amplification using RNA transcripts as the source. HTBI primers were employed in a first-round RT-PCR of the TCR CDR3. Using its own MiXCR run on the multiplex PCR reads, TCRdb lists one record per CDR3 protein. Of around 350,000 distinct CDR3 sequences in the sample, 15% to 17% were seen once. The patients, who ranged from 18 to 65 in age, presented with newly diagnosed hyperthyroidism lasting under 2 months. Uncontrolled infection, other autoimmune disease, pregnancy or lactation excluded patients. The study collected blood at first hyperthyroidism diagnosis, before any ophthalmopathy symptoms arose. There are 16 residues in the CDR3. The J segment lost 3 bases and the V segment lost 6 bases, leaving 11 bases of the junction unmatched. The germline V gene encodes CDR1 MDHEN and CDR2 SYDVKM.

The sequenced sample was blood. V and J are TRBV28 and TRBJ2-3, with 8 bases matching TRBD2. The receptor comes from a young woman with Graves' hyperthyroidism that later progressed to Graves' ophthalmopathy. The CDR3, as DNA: TGTGCCAGCAGAAGAAGAACGAGCGGGGGAACAGATACGCAGTATTTT. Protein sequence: CASRRRTSGGTDTQYF.